The text below deals with one T cell receptor beta chain. Its antigen is undetermined. Clones were sequenced by immunoSEQ multiplex PCR, and TCRdb holds only the in-frame ones, with some missing. The repertoire has around 25,000 clones, 80% to 85% of them found once; the top ten carry around 4.3%. The record originates from a study of T cells in localized non-small cell lung cancer. Findings of the study overall: Elevated circulating T cell density in blood was associated with longer overall survival. Sequence data derive from only one tumor region, so heterogeneity remains possible.

Germline trimming cut 4 bases from V and 6 bases from J; bases unmatched to any gene: 3. Per the germline V gene, CDR1 is SGHTA and CDR2 is FQGNSA. The CDR3 sequence is 13 residues long. The rearrangement uses TRBV7-2 and TRBJ2-4, with 7 bases aligning to TRBD2. The sequenced sample was peripheral blood, obtained before any cancer treatment. The origin of this receptor is a woman aged 40-69 years with stage I lung adenocarcinoma. In DNA form, the CDR3 reads TGTGCCAGCAGCTCCGGGGAGGGAAACATTCAGTACTTC. Encoded protein: CASSSGEGNIQYF.